A single sample is the source of the 7 T cell receptor beta chains below, sequenced in a study of blood T cell repertoires in COVID-19. Assay: immunoSEQ multiplex PCR; the TCRdb copy retains only in-frame clones and omits some. The table includes around 70,000 clones, roughly 82% detected once. The source material was peripheral blood. The receptor source for this set is a man aged 55 to 69 with acute or convalescent COVID-19.

The table lists this clone with a count of one. This chain uses TRBV11-2 with TRBJ2-2, with D uncertain. The ends were cut back, 5 bases at V and 5 bases at J, with 9 bases in the middle. This CDR3 region has 13 residues. In germline, CDR1 is SGHAT, CDR2 FQNNGV. The CDR3 DNA is TGTGCCAGCAGCGAGTACCATACCGGGGAGCTGTTTTTT. It is translated as CASSEYHTGELFF.

The CDR3 reads CSVGDRAKSPLHF. For the CDR3, the DNA is TGCAGCGTAGGGGACAGGGCGAAGTCACCCCTCCACTTT. The J gene is TRBJ1-6, the V gene TRBV29-1, with 9 bases lining up with TRBD1. With 6 bases clipped from V and 10 bases from J, the junction kept 7 bases outside the gene matches. CDR1 SQVTM and CDR2 ANQGSEA come from the germline V gene. The CDR3 spans 13 residues.

The chain uses TRBV7-2 and TRBJ2-6, with D unclear. Germline V gene sequence: CDR1 SGHTA, CDR2 FQGNSA. Deletions cut 4 bases from V and 7 bases from J, with 11 bases between. This CDR3 has 14 amino acids. The CDR3 region is CASSSILGANVLTF. In nucleotides, the CDR3 is TGTGCCAGCAGCTCAATTCTAGGAGCCAACGTCCTGACTTTC.

Regarding this clone: The same CDR3 arises from other DNA sequences in this sample as well. The chain employs TRBV19 and TRBJ2-7; D is possibly TRBD2 (5 bases). The germline V gene encodes CDR1 LNHDA and CDR2 SQIVND (reference sequence). Trimming removed 8 bases from V and 1 base from J, with 9 bases in between. The CDR3 is 12 residues long. CDR3 loop: CASGRGSYEQYF. CDR3 nucleotides: TGTGCCAGTGGCCGGGGATCCTACGAGCAGTACTTC. Full variable domain (outside the CDR3, taken from reference TRBV19 and TRBJ2-7): DGGITQSPKYLFRKEGQNVTLSCEQNLNHDAMYWYRQDPGQGLRLIYYSQIVNDFQKGDIAEGYSVSREKKESFPLTVTSAQKNPTAFYLCASGRGSYEQYFGPGTRLTVT.

This clone was found a few times. The V call is TRBV15, the J call TRBJ1-2; 11 bases are shared with TRBD1. This CDR3 is 15 amino acids long. Germline CDR1 reads LNHNV; CDR2 reads YYDKDF (reference sequence). Germline trimming cut 5 bases from V and 2 bases from J; bases unmatched to any gene: 4. CDR3 loop: CATSEGDRGNYGYTF. The CDR3 DNA follows: TGTGCCACCAGCGAAGGGGACAGGGGGAACTATGGCTACACCTTC. Complete variable domain (other parts from reference TRBV15 and TRBJ1-2): DAMVIQNPRYQVTQFGKPVTLSCSQTLNHNVMYWYQQKSSQAPKLLFHYYDKDFNNEADTPDNFQSRRPNTSFCFLDIRSPGLGDTAMYLCATSEGDRGNYGYTFGSGTRLTVV.

Note on this clone: The junction differs from germline at one of its ends, possibly a read error. The chain links TRBV2 to TRBJ1-3; unclear D gene. The CDR3 spans 12 residues. Per the germline V gene, CDR1 is SNHLY and CDR2 is FYNNEI. CDR3 nucleotide sequence: TGTGCCAGCAGTGTTCTTGGAGACACCATATATTTT. Amino acids: CASSVLGDTIYF.

This sequence joins TRBV3-1 (or the pseudogene TRBV3-2) and TRBJ1-6; D is unresolved. CDR1 LGHDT and CDR2 YNNKEL come from the germline V gene (reference sequence). The CDR3 covers 15 residues. The germline V and J ends were trimmed by 0 bases and 9 bases, with 12 bases remaining between them. DNA of the CDR3: TGTGCCAGCAGCCAAGATCGGGGATACGGTTCACCCCTCCACTTT. Its protein is CASSQDRGYGSPLHF.